This TCR beta chain was observed in a study of blood T cell repertoires in COVID-19. In the study overall: Specimens from acute and convalescent COVID-19 originated in the United States, Italy and Spain.

In the source study's methods: Amplification with reference gene primers provided the estimates of nucleated cell counts. Clones were read by immunoSEQ multiplex PCR, and TCRdb kept only the in-frame ones, dropping some. That table is the source of V, J and clone size, and D and trimming were worked out from the DNA. Of 200,000 to 250,000 clones listed, approximately 80% are singletons. The CDR3 runs 11 residues. The V segment lost 6 bases and the J segment 8 bases; nucleotides outside the gene matches: 3. This clone was picked up one time. The sequencing sample was made of peripheral blood. This receptor was identified in a woman in her 50s with acute or convalescent COVID-19. V gene TRBV12-3 or TRBV12-4 combines with J gene TRBJ1-1; 7 nucleotides agree with TRBD1. The CDR3 sequence: CASRMTGEAFF. The DNA for the CDR3 is TGTGCCAGCAGGATGACAGGGGAAGCTTTCTTT.